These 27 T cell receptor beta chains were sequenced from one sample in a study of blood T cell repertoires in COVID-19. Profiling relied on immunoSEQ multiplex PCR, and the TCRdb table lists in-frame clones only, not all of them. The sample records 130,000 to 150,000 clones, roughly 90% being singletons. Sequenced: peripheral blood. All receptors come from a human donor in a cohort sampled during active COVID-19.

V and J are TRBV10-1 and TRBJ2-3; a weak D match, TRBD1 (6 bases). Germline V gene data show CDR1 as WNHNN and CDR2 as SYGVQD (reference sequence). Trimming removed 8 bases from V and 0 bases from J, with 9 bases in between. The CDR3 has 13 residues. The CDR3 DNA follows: TGCGCCAGCTCGGACAGTAGCACAGATACGCAGTATTTT. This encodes CASSDSSTDTQYF.

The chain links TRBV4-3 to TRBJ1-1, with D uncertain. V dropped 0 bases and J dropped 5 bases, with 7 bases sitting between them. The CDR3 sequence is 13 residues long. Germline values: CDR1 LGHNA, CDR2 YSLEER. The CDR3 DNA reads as TGCGCCAGCAGCCAAGATGTCGGGACTGAAGCTTTCTTT. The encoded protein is CASSQDVGTEAFF.

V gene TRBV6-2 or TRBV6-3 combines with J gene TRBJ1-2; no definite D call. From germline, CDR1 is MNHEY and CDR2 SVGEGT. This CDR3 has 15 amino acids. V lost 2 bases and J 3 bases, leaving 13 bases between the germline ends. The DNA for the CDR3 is TGTGCCAGCAGTTACGCCGGGGATCGGGACTATGGCTACACCTTC. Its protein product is CASSYAGDRDYGYTF.

In DNA form, the CDR3 reads TGCGCCAGCAGCTTGGGACTAGCGGTCACAGATACGCAGTATTTT. Translating it yields CASSLGLAVTDTQYF. The chain recombines TRBV5-1 with TRBJ2-3, with 9 bases that match TRBD2. V shed 0 bases and J 2 bases; nucleotides not matched to a gene: 1. Per germline, CDR1 SGHRS and CDR2 YFSETQ. The CDR3 loop spans 15 amino acids. The variable domain in full, with the rest retrieved from reference TRBV5-1 and TRBJ2-3, is KAGVTQTPRYLIKTRGQQVTLSCSPISGHRSVSWYQQTPGQGLQFLFEYFSETQRNKGNFPGRFSGRQFSNSRSEMNVSTLELGDSALYLCASSLGLAVTDTQYFGPGTRLTVL.

In DNA, the CDR3 is TGTGCCAGCAGCCCTGACAACTCGGGGGCCAACGTCCTGACTTTC. Translated, it gives CASSPDNSGANVLTF. The chain uses TRBV7-2 and TRBJ2-6; D is uncertain. The CDR3 loop spans 15 amino acids. Germline CDR1 reads SGHTA; CDR2 reads FQGNSA. With 5 bases removed from V and 4 bases from J, the gap between germline ends came to 12 bases.

CDR3 amino acids: CASSPTAGRVGQDTQYF. The CDR3 coding sequence is TGTGCCAGCAGCCCGACTGCCGGGAGGGTGGGCCAAGATACGCAGTATTTT. This rearrangement joins TRBV5-4 to TRBJ2-3, with TRBD2 matching over 8 bases. Germline CDR1 and CDR2: SGHNT and YYREEE (reference sequence). Trimming removed 4 bases from V and 5 bases from J; junction bases left unmatched: 15. The CDR3 covers 17 residues.

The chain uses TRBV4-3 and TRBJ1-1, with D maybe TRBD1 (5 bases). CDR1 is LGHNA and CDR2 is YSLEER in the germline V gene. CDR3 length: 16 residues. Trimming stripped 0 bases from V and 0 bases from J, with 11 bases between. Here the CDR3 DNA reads TGCGCCAGCAGCCAAGATTCTGGCAGGGTGAACACTGAAGCTTTCTTT. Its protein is CASSQDSGRVNTEAFF.

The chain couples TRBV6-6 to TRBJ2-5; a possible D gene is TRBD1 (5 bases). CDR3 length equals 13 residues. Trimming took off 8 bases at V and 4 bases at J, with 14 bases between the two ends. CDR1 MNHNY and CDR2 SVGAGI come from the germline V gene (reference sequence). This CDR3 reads CASARAQGETQYF. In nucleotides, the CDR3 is TGTGCCAGCGCTAGGGCCCAGGGAGAGACCCAGTACTTC.

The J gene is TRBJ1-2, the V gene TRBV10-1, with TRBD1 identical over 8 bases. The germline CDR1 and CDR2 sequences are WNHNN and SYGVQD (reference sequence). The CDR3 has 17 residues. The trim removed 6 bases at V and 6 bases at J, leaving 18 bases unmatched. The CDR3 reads CASSPPGTGSFGDGYTF. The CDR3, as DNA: TGCGCCAGCAGCCCACCCGGGACAGGAAGTTTCGGAGATGGCTACACCTTC.

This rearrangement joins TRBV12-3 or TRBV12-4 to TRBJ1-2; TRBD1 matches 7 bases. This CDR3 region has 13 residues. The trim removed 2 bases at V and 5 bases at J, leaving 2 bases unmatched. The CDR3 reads CASSLWDRYGYTF. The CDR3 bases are TGTGCCAGCAGTTTATGGGACAGATATGGCTACACCTTC.

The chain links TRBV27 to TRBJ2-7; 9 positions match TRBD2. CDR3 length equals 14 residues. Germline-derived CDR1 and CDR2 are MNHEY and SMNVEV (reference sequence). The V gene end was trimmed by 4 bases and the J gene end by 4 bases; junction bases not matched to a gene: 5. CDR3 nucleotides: TGTGCCAGCAGTTATGCGGGGGGGCCGTACGAGCAGTACTTC. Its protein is CASSYAGGPYEQYF.

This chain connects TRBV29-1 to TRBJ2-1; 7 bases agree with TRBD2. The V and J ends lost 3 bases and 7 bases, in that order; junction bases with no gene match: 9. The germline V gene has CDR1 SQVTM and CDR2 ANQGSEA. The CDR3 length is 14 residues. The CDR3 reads CSVEAGANPNEQFF. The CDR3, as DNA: TGCAGCGTTGAGGCGGGAGCCAACCCTAATGAGCAGTTCTTC.

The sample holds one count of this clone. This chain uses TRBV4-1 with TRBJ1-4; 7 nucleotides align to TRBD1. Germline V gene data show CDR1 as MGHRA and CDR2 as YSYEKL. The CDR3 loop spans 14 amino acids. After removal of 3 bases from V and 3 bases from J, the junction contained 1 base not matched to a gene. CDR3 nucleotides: TGCGCCAGCAGCCAGACAGGGTCTAATGAAAAACTGTTTTTT. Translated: CASSQTGSNEKLFF.

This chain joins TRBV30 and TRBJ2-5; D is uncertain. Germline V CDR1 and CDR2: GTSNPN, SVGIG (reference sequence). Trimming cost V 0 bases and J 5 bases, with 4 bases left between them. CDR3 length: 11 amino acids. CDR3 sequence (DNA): TGTGCCTGGAGTGTCCTGGAGACCCAGTACTTC. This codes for CAWSVLETQYF.

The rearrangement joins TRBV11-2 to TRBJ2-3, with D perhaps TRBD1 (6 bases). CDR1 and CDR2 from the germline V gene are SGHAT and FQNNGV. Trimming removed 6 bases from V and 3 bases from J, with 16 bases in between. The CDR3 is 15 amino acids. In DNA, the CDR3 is TGTGCCAGCAGGACCCAGGGGATCCAGACAGATACGCAGTATTTT. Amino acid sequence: CASRTQGIQTDTQYF.

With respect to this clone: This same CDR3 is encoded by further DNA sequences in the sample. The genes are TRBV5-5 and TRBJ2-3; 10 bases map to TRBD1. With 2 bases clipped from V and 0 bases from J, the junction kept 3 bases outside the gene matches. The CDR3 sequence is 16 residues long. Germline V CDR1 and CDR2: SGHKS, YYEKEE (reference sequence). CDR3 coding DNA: TGTGCCAGCAGCTTACGGACAGGGGGTAGCACAGATACGCAGTATTTT. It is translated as CASSLRTGGSTDTQYF.

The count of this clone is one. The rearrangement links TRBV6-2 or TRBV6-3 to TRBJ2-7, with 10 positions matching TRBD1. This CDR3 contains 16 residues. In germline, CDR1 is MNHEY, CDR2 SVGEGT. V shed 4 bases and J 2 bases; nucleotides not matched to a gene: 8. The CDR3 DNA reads TGTGCCAGCAGTTCCCCGCCGGGACAGGGGCCCTACGAGCAGTACTTC. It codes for CASSSPPGQGPYEQYF.

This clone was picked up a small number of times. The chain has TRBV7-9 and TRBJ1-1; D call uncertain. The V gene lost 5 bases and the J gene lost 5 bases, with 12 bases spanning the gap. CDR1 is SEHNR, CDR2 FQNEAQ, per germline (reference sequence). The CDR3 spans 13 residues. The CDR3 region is CASSRATRTEAFF. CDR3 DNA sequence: TGTGCCAGCAGCCGCGCCACTAGGACTGAAGCTTTCTTT. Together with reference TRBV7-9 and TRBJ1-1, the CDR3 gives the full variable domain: DTGVSQNPRHKITKRGQNVTFRCDPISEHNRLYWYRQTLGQGPEFLTYFQNEAQLEKSRLLSDRFSAERPKGSFSTLEIQRTEQGDSAMYLCASSRATRTEAFFGQGTRLTVV.

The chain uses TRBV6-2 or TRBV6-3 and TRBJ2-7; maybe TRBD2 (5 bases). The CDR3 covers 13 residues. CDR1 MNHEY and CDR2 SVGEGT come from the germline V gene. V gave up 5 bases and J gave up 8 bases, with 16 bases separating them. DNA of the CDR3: TGTGCCAGCAGTGATACTAGTTGGAATAAGCAGTACTTC. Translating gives CASSDTSWNKQYF.

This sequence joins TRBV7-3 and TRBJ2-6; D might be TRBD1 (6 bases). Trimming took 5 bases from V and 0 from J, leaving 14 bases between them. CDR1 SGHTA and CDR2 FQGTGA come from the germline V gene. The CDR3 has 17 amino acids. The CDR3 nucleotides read TGTGCCAGCAGCCTTAGGGGGACCCCCTCTGGGGCCAACGTCCTGACTTTC. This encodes CASSLRGTPSGANVLTF.

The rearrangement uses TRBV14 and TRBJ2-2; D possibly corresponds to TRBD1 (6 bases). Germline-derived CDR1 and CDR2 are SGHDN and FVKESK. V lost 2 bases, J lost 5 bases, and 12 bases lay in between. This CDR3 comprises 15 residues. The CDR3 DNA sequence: TGTGCCAGCAGCCAACATCAGGGGCTGACCGGGGAGCTGTTTTTT. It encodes CASSQHQGLTGELFF.

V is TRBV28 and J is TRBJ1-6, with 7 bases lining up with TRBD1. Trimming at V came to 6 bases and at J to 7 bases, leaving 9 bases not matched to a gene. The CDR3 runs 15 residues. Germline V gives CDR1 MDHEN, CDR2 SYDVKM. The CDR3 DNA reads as TGTGCCAGCAGCCTCGACAGGGTCCGAAATTCACCCCTCCACTTT. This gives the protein CASSLDRVRNSPLHF.

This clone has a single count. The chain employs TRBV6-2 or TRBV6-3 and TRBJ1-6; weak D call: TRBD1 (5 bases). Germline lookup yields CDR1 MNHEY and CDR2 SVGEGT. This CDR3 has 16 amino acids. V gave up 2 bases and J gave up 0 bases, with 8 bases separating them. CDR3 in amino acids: CASSYRRGSYNSPLHF. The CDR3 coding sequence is TGTGCCAGCAGTTACCGGAGGGGCTCCTATAATTCACCCCTCCACTTT.

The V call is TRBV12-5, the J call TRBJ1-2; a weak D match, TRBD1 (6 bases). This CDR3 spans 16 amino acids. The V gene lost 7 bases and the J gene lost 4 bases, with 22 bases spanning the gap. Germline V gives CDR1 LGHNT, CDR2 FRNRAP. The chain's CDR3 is CASALLGALVSYGYTF. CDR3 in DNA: TGTGCTAGTGCCCTATTGGGGGCCCTGGTGAGCTATGGCTACACCTTC.

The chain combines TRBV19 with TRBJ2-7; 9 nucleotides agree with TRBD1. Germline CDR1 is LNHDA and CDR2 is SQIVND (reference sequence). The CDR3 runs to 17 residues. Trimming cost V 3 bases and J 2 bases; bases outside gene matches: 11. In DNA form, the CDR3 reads TGTGCCAGTAGTATCGACGTTGCCGGGACAGGGACCTACGAGCAGTACTTC. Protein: CASSIDVAGTGTYEQYF.

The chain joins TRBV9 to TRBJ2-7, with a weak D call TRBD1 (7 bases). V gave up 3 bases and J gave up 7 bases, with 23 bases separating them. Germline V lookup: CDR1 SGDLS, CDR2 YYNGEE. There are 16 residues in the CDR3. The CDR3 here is CASSAAPATGTGEQYF. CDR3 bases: TGTGCCAGCAGCGCCGCTCCCGCGACAGGGACTGGGGAGCAGTACTTC.

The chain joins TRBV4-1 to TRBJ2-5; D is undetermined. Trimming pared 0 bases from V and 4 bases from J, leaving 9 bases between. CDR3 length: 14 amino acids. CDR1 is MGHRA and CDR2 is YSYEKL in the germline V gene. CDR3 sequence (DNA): TGCGCCAGCAGCCAAGATGAGTCGAGAGAGACCCAGTACTTC. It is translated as CASSQDESRETQYF.